This T cell receptor (beta chain) stems from a study of OX40 agonist ivuxolimab in advanced cancers. Study-level information: At doses from 0.01 to 10 mg/kg, patients were given intravenous ivuxolimab every 2 weeks.

Of note for this clone: Its target is not known.

General study points: CD4+ T cells averaged fewer expanded clones than CD8+ T cells. At doses 0.1 to 3.0 mg/kg, CD4+ and CD8+ clones expanded.

With V trimmed by 3 bases and J by 3 bases, 6 bases remained unmatched. The CDR3 is made up of 16 amino acids. Germline V gene sequence: CDR1 SGHDT, CDR2 YYEEEE. Profiled with immunoSEQ multiplex PCR; TCRdb holds only in-frame clones, not every one. The sample consists of almost 90,000 clones, just over 90% of them appearing once. The V and J genes are TRBV5-6 and TRBJ2-3, with TRBD2 matching over 11 bases. This material consisted of CD4+ or CD8+ T cells sorted from blood, taken in a trial of the OX40 agonist ivuxolimab. This receptor was obtained from an adult with an advanced solid tumor such as melanoma, head and neck, liver or kidney cancer. The CDR3 DNA is TGTGCCAGCAGCTCATTGGCTAGCGGGGGGACAGATACGCAGTATTTT. Its protein is CASSSLASGGTDTQYF.